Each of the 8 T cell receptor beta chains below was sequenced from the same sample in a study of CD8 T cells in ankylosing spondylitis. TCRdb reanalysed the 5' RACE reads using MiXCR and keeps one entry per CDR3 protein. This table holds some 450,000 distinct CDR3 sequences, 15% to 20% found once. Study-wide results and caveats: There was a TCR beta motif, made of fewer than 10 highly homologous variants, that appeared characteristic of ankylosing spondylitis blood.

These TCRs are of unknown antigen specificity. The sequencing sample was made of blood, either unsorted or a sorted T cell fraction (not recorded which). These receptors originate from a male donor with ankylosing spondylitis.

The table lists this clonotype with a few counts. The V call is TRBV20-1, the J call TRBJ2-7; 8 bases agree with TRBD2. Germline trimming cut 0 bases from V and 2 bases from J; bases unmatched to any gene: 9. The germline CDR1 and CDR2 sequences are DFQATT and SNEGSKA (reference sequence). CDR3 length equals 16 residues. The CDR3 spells CSAREALAGPPYEQYF. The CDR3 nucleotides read TGCAGTGCTAGAGAGGCCCTAGCGGGCCCTCCCTACGAGCAGTACTTC.

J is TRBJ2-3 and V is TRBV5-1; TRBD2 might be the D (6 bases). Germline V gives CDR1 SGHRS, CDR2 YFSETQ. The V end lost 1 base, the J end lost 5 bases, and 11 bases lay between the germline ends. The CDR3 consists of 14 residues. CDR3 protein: CASSLQAGRDTQYF. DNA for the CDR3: TGCGCCAGCAGCTTGCAGGCGGGGAGAGATACGCAGTATTTT.

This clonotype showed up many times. CDR3: CASSLSPGGGVYNEQFF. The DNA for the CDR3 is TGTGCCAGCAGCCTCAGTCCGGGCGGGGGGGTATACAATGAGCAGTTCTTC. The chain has TRBV4-2 and TRBJ2-1, with 9 bases that match TRBD2. J gave up 4 bases and V 4 bases, and 11 bases lay outside the gene matches. The germline V gene has CDR1 LGHNA and CDR2 YNFKEQ. The CDR3 contains 17 residues.

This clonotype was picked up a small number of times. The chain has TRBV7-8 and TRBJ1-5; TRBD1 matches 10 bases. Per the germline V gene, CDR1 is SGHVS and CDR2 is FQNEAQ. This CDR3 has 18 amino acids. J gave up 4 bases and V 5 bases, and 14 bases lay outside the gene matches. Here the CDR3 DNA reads TGTGCCAGCAGCACCTACACCGGGACAGGGGCTCTTAATCAGCCCCAGCATTTT. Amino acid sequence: CASSTYTGTGALNQPQHF.

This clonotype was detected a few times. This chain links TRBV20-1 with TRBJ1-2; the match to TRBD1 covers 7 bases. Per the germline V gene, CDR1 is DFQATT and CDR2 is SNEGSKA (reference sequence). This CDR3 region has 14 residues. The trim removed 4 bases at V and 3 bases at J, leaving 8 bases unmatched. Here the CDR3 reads CSAKVTGLDYGYTF. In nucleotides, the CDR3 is TGCAGTGCTAAAGTGACAGGGCTGGACTATGGCTACACCTTC.

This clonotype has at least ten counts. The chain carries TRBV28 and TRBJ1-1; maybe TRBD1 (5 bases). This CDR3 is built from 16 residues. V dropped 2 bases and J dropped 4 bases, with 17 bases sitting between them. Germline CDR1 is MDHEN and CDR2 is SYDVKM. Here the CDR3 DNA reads TGTGCCAGCAGTTTAGTTTGGGGCAGGGCGCGCACTGAAGCTTTCTTT. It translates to CASSLVWGRARTEAFF.

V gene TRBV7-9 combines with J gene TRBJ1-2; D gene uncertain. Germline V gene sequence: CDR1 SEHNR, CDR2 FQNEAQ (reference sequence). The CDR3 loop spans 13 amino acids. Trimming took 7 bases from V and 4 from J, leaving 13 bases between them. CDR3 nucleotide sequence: TGTGCCAGCACCCCGCGGGGAAGCTATGGCTACACCTTC. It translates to CASTPRGSYGYTF.

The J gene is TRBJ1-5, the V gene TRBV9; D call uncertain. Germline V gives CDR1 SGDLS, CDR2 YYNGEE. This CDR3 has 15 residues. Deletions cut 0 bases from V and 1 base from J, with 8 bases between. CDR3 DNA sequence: TGTGCCAGCAGCGTAGACGGGCTAAGCAATCAGCCCCAGCATTTT. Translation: CASSVDGLSNQPQHF.